These 9 T cell receptor beta chains were all obtained from the same sample, sequenced in a study of cytomegalovirus exposure and HLA in healthy donors. PCR used 60 Vbeta primers and 13 Jbeta primers. The table came from immunoSEQ multiplex PCR; TCRdb's copy has only in-frame clones and leaves some out. Of approximately 120,000 clones in the sample, less than 80% were seen once. Sample: PBMCs. All receptors come from a man aged 50 or older in good health and CMV-seronegative.

V gene TRBV19 combines with J gene TRBJ2-3; unclear D gene. The germline CDR1 and CDR2 sequences are LNHDA and SQIVND (reference sequence). The V end was cut by 2 bases, the J end by 0 bases, with 9 bases between. The CDR3 totals 15 residues. CDR3 region: CASSIWADSTDTQYF. The CDR3 region has the DNA TGTGCCAGTAGTATATGGGCTGATAGCACAGATACGCAGTATTTT.

V usage is TRBV5-1 and J usage is TRBJ1-1; D remains ambiguous. CDR1 is SGHRS and CDR2 is YFSETQ in the germline V gene. The CDR3 is made up of 16 amino acids. Trimming took off 0 bases at V and 0 bases at J, with 12 bases between the two ends. The CDR3 DNA reads as TGCGCCAGCAGCTTGGTAGTCGGAGGGATGAACACTGAAGCTTTCTTT. It translates to CASSLVVGGMNTEAFF.

The chain carries TRBV15 and TRBJ2-5; 9 positions agree with TRBD1. The CDR3 spans 15 residues. V gave up 3 bases and J gave up 0 bases; unmatched junction bases: 2. Germline values: CDR1 LNHNV, CDR2 YYDKDF (reference sequence). CDR3 in DNA: TGTGCCACCAGCAGGGACAGGGGCTACCAAGAGACCCAGTACTTC. Translated: CATSRDRGYQETQYF.

This clone has a handful of counts. V is TRBV7-2 and J is TRBJ1-2; D is possibly TRBD1 (5 bases). This CDR3 region has 13 residues. The V end lost 6 bases, the J end lost 5 bases, and 13 bases lay between the germline ends. From germline, CDR1 is SGHTA and CDR2 FQGNSA. The CDR3 here is CASSRDGGYGYTF. For the CDR3, the DNA is TGTGCCAGCAGTAGAGACGGGGGGTATGGCTACACCTTC. Full variable domain (remainder filled in from reference TRBV7-2 and TRBJ1-2): GAGVSQSPSNKVTEKGKDVELRCDPISGHTALYWYRQSLGQGLEFLIYFQGNSAPDKSGLPSDRFSAERTGGSVSTLTIQRTQQEDSAVYLCASSRDGGYGYTFGSGTRLTVV.

The rearrangement uses TRBV7-6 and TRBJ1-1; 9 positions match TRBD1. Trimming removed 6 bases from V and 3 bases from J; junction bases left unmatched: 11. The CDR3 is 16 amino acids. Germline loops: CDR1 SGHVS, CDR2 FNYEAQ. The CDR3 DNA sequence: TGTGCCAGCAGTCCACGCTACAGGGGGCGACACACTGAAGCTTTCTTT. Translating gives CASSPRYRGRHTEAFF.

The chain uses TRBV10-2 and TRBJ2-5, with 11 bases lining up with TRBD1. Germline V gene lookup returns CDR1 WSHSY and CDR2 SAAADI. V dropped 2 bases and J dropped 3; count of bases not matched to a gene: 11. CDR3 length: 18 amino acids. CDR3 loop: CASSENPPGQGVEETQYF. The DNA of the CDR3 is TGCGCCAGCAGTGAGAACCCCCCGGGACAGGGGGTCGAAGAGACCCAGTACTTC.

J is TRBJ1-2 and V is TRBV14; D call uncertain. Per germline, CDR1 SGHDN and CDR2 FVKESK. V lost 2 bases to trimming and J lost 2 bases, with 9 bases between them. This CDR3 contains 14 residues. The CDR3 region has the DNA TGTGCCAGCAGCCAAAGCCGGGGAAACTATGGCTACACCTTC. Its translation: CASSQSRGNYGYTF.

This clone was counted once. V and J are TRBV7-8 and TRBJ1-2; D remains unclear. The ends were cut back, 6 bases at V and 3 bases at J, with 14 bases in the middle. Germline assignment: CDR1 SGHVS and CDR2 FQNEAQ. The CDR3 has 14 residues. The CDR3: CASRTNSGDYGYTF. The CDR3, as DNA: TGTGCCAGCAGAACAAACTCAGGCGACTATGGCTACACCTTC.

Here the CDR3 DNA reads TGTGCCAGCAGCCCAGTAGGGGAGGGGGACTATGGCTACACCTTC. Amino acid sequence: CASSPVGEGDYGYTF. The chain employs TRBV5-6 and TRBJ1-2, with D possibly TRBD1 on 6 matching bases. V lost 4 bases, J lost 3 bases, and 16 bases lay in between. The CDR3 sequence is 15 residues long. Per the germline V gene, CDR1 is SGHDT and CDR2 is YYEEEE.